Each of the 10 T cell receptor beta chains below was sequenced from the same sample in a study of radiotherapy plus CTLA-4 blockade in lung cancer. TCRdb's table, derived via immunoSEQ multiplex PCR, lists solely in-frame clones and lacks some. The sample includes tens of thousands of clones, roughly three quarters seen only once; the top ten take around 14%. The sample here was peripheral blood, taken from a patient treated with radiotherapy plus ipilimumab. All receptors come from a human donor with non-small cell lung cancer that progressed on radiotherapy plus ipilimumab.

V usage is TRBV7-9 and J usage is TRBJ2-5; D gene uncertain. The DNA matches TRBJ2-7 better at its end, which makes the J call doubtful. Per the germline V gene, CDR1 is SEHNR and CDR2 is FQNEAQ (reference sequence). This CDR3 has 11 amino acids. CDR3 residues: CASSSRAEQYF. The CDR3 bases are TGTGCCAGCAGCTCTCGAGCCGAGCAGTACTTC.

The CDR3 loop reads CASTPQGINYGYTF. CDR3 DNA sequence: TGTGCCAGCACCCCACAGGGGATTAACTATGGCTACACCTTC. J is TRBJ1-2 and V is TRBV28; 7 bases align to TRBD1. The trim removed 7 bases at V and 1 base at J, leaving 6 bases unmatched. Germline V gene sequence: CDR1 MDHEN, CDR2 SYDVKM. This CDR3 comprises 14 residues.

Points on this clone: This sample includes further DNA sequences coding for the same CDR3. The chain links TRBV27 to TRBJ2-1; possible D gene TRBD1, 5 bases. The CDR3 covers 12 residues. V dropped 3 bases and J dropped 8 bases, with 8 bases sitting between them. Germline V gene sequence: CDR1 MNHEY, CDR2 SMNVEV (reference sequence). The CDR3 nucleotides read TGTGCCAGCAGTTTGTTAGGGGATGAGCAGTTCTTC. This encodes CASSLLGDEQFF.

The V call is TRBV6-1, the J call TRBJ1-2; D ambiguous. The germline V gene has CDR1 MNHNS and CDR2 SASEGT. This CDR3 region has 10 residues. V was cut by 6 bases and J by 7 bases, with 6 bases left in between. The CDR3 DNA sequence: TGTGCCAGCAGAACGAGTGGCTACACCTTC. It specifies CASRTSGYTF.

The V call is TRBV4-1, the J call TRBJ2-2, with 8 bases identical to TRBD1. The CDR3 has 16 residues. Germline CDR1 is MGHRA and CDR2 is YSYEKL. J was trimmed by 4 bases and V by 2 bases; bases with no gene match: 6. In DNA, the CDR3 is TGCGCCAGCAGCCAAAGACAGGGGTCCGCCACCGGGGAGCTGTTTTTT. Protein product: CASSQRQGSATGELFF.

The chain couples TRBV5-1 to TRBJ2-3, with 10 bases aligning to TRBD2. CDR3 size: 16 residues. The germline V gene encodes CDR1 SGHRS and CDR2 YFSETQ. V shed 3 bases, J shed 4 bases, and the junction held 8 bases outside the gene matches. CDR3 bases: TGCGCCAGCAGCTGGGGAGCGGGAGGGCCCTCAGATACGCAGTATTTT. Amino acids: CASSWGAGGPSDTQYF.

The chain uses TRBV10-2 and TRBJ1-3; TRBD1 might be the D (6 bases). Trimming removed 8 bases from V and 1 base from J, with 15 bases in between. This CDR3 is 15 amino acids long. Germline CDR1 reads WSHSY; CDR2 reads SAAADI. The CDR3 protein is CASSRKGESGNTIYF. DNA for the CDR3: TGCGCCAGCTCGAGAAAGGGGGAATCTGGAAACACCATATATTTT.

The chain is built from TRBV5-1 and TRBJ2-2, with D possibly matching TRBD1 (5 bases). This CDR3 contains 16 residues. Germline V gene lookup returns CDR1 SGHRS and CDR2 YFSETQ. Trimming shortened V by 4 bases and J by 6 bases, and 19 bases separated the two germline ends. The CDR3 sequence is CASSGSTRGRAGELFF. In DNA form, the CDR3 reads TGCGCCAGCAGCGGTTCTACAAGGGGTAGAGCCGGGGAGCTGTTTTTT.

The chain joins TRBV7-8 to TRBJ1-1; D gene ambiguous. Trimming took off 3 bases at V and 1 base at J, with 6 bases between the two ends. This CDR3 has 13 amino acids. Germline CDR1 and CDR2: SGHVS and FQNEAQ. The CDR3 DNA reads as TGTGCCAGCAGCTTCGGGCCGAACACTGAAGCTTTCTTT. It translates to CASSFGPNTEAFF.

The rearrangement joins TRBV2 to TRBJ2-7; 7 bases align to TRBD2. J was trimmed by 0 bases and V by 4 bases; bases with no gene match: 9. Germline V gene sequence: CDR1 SNHLY, CDR2 FYNNEI. The CDR3 is 16 amino acids. CDR3 nucleotides: TGTGCCAGCAGTGTGACAGAGTCTAGCGGCTCCTACGAGCAGTACTTC. Amino acid sequence: CASSVTESSGSYEQYF.